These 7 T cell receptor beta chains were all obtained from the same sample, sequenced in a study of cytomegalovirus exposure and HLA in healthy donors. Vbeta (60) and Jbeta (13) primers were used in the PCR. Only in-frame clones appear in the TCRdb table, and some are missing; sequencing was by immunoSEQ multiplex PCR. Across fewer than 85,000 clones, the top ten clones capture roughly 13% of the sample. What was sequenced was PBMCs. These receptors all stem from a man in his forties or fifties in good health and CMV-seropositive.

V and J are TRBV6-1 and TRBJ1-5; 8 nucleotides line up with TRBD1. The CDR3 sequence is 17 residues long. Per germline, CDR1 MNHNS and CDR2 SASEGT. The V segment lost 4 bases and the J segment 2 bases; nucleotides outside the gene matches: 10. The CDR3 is CASSAFQGAQGNQPQHF. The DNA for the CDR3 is TGTGCCAGCAGTGCGTTCCAGGGGGCGCAGGGCAATCAGCCCCAGCATTTT.

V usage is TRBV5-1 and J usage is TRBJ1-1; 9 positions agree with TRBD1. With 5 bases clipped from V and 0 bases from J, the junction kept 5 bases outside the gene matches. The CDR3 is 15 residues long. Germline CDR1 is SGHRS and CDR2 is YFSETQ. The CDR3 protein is CASRRQGGMNTEAFF. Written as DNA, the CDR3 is TGCGCCAGCAGAAGACAGGGGGGAATGAACACTGAAGCTTTCTTT.

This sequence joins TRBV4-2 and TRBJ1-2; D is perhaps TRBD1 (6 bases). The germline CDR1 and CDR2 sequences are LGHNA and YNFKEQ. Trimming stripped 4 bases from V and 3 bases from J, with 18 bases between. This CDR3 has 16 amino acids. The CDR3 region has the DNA TGTGCCAGCAGCCCCCCGGACAGCTCGTACGACTATGGCTACACCTTC. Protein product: CASSPPDSSYDYGYTF.

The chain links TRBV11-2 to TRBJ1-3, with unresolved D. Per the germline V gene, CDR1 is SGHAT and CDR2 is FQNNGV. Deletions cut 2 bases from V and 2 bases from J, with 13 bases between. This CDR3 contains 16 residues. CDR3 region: CASSLNVGAAGNTIYF. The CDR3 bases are TGTGCCAGCAGCTTAAACGTGGGCGCCGCTGGAAACACCATATATTTT.

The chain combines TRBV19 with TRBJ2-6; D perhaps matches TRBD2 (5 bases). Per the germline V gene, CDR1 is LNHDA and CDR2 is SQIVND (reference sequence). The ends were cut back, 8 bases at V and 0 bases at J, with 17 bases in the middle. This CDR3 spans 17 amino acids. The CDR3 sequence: CASSKPGRDSGANVLTF. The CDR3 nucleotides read TGTGCCAGTTCGAAGCCCGGACGGGACTCTGGGGCCAACGTCCTGACTTTC.

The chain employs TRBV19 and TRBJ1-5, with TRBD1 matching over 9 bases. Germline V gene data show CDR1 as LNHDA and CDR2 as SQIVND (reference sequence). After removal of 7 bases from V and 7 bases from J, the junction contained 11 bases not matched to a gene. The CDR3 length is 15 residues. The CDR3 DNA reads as TGTGCCAGTACCGAAACCGGGACAGGGCGACAGCCCCAGCATTTT. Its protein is CASTETGTGRQPQHF.

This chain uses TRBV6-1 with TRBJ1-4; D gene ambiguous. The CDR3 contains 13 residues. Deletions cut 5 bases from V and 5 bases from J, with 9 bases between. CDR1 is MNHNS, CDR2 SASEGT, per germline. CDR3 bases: TGTGCCAGCAGTTTTGACGGGAATGAAAAACTGTTTTTT. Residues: CASSFDGNEKLFF.